Following are 32 T cell receptor beta chains from one sample sequenced in a study of blood T cell repertoires in COVID-19. Method: immunoSEQ multiplex PCR; TCRdb's copy keeps in-frame clones and lacks some. This table has around 45,000 clones, nearly 85% appearing once. The specimen sequenced was peripheral blood. These receptors were obtained from an elderly man in a cohort sampled during active COVID-19.

J is TRBJ2-1 and V is TRBV2; maybe TRBD1 (7 bases). The V and J ends lost 6 bases and 1 base respectively, with 10 bases between them. Looked up from germline, CDR1 is SNHLY and CDR2 is FYNNEI. CDR3 length: 14 residues. DNA of the CDR3: TGTGCCAGCAGCGCGGGACAGTCCTACAATGAGCAGTTCTTC. Residues: CASSAGQSYNEQFF.

This chain links TRBV5-1 with TRBJ1-3; no definite D call. The germline V gene encodes CDR1 SGHRS and CDR2 YFSETQ. Between the trimmed V and J ends, which lost 0 bases and 6 bases, there was a span of 7 bases. The CDR3 loop spans 13 amino acids. CDR3 bases: TGCGCCAGCAGCTTGGACGGGGAAAACACCATATATTTT. Amino acid sequence: CASSLDGENTIYF.

This chain connects TRBV9 to TRBJ2-1, with 8 nucleotides matching TRBD1. This CDR3 has 15 residues. CDR1 is SGDLS and CDR2 is YYNGEE in the germline V gene. Germline trimming cut 4 bases from V and 0 bases from J; bases unmatched to any gene: 3. The CDR3 region has the DNA TGTGCCAGCAGCCCCGGACAGGGCTCCTACAATGAGCAGTTCTTC. Its protein is CASSPGQGSYNEQFF.

As DNA, the CDR3 is TGTGCCAGCAGTGGGACAGGGACCGGGGAAAAACTGTTTTTT. This encodes CASSGTGTGEKLFF. The J gene is TRBJ1-4, the V gene TRBV27; 9 nucleotides align to TRBD1. CDR1 MNHEY and CDR2 SMNVEV come from the germline V gene (reference sequence). The CDR3 extends over 14 amino acids. V gave up 5 bases and J gave up 8 bases; unmatched junction bases: 6.

The chain employs TRBV18 and TRBJ2-5, with D possibly matching TRBD1 (5 bases). The CDR3 has 14 amino acids. The V gene's germline CDR1 is KGHSH and CDR2 LQKENI. V lost 3 bases and J 6 bases, leaving 14 bases between the germline ends. CDR3 region: CASSPGAPGQTQYF. The CDR3 DNA is TGTGCCAGCTCACCTGGGGCCCCCGGGCAGACCCAGTACTTC.

This clone is a singleton in its sample. The J gene is TRBJ2-5, the V gene TRBV7-9; 10 bases map to TRBD1. The CDR3 runs 16 residues. The V gene's germline CDR1 is SEHNR and CDR2 FQNEAQ (reference sequence). The V gene end was trimmed by 6 bases and the J gene end by 1 base; junction bases not matched to a gene: 8. The CDR3 DNA sequence: TGTGCCAGCAGTTCCGGGACAGGGGTCCTCCAAGAGACCCAGTACTTC. This codes for CASSSGTGVLQETQYF. The full variable domain, with the rest looked up from reference TRBV7-9 and TRBJ2-5, is DTGVSQNPRHKITKRGQNVTFRCDPISEHNRLYWYRQTLGQGPEFLTYFQNEAQLEKSRLLSDRFSAERPKGSFSTLEIQRTEQGDSAMYLCASSSGTGVLQETQYFGPGTRLLVL.

CDR3 DNA: TGTGCCTGGAGTTCACAGTTCTCCGAGCAGTACTTC. Translating it yields CAWSSQFSEQYF. The chain combines TRBV30 with TRBJ2-7, with D unresolved. The length of the CDR3 is 12 residues. V lost 2 bases to trimming and J lost 6 bases, with 11 bases between them. Per germline, CDR1 GTSNPN and CDR2 SVGIG (reference sequence).

This clone was recorded only once. This chain links TRBV7-2 with TRBJ1-3; tentatively, D is TRBD1 (6 bases). V shed 5 bases and J shed 4 bases, with 9 bases lying between them. Germline assignment: CDR1 SGHTA and CDR2 FQGNSA. The CDR3 is 13 residues long. The CDR3 region has the DNA TGTGCCAGCAGCCCCGGGACAGGAAACACCATATATTTT. The encoded protein is CASSPGTGNTIYF.

V usage is TRBV10-3 and J usage is TRBJ2-7; TRBD1 agrees at 7 bases. Germline V CDR1 and CDR2: ENHRY, SYGVKD. The trim removed 4 bases at V and 5 bases at J, leaving 8 bases unmatched. CDR3 length: 14 amino acids. The DNA for the CDR3 is TGTGCCATCAGTGGACAGGGCGAACCCCACGAGCAGTACTTC. Its protein product is CAISGQGEPHEQYF.

The chain employs TRBV18 and TRBJ1-1; TRBD1 agrees at 8 bases. The CDR3 length is 15 residues. With 4 bases clipped from V and 3 bases from J, the junction kept 7 bases outside the gene matches. Germline V gene sequence: CDR1 KGHSH, CDR2 LQKENI. CDR3 nucleotide sequence: TGTGCCAGCTCACACGGACAGGGCCTAGACACTGAAGCTTTCTTT. As protein: CASSHGQGLDTEAFF. Looking up the rest from reference TRBV18 and TRBJ1-1 gives the full variable domain: NAGVMQNPRHLVRRRGQEARLRCSPMKGHSHVYWYRQLPEEGLKFMVYLQKENIIDESGMPKERFSAEFPKEGPSILRIQQVVRGDSAAYFCASSHGQGLDTEAFFGQGTRLTVV.

The gene calls are TRBV5-1 and TRBJ2-4; 13 bases fit TRBD2. This CDR3 has 16 amino acids. V lost 4 bases to trimming and J lost 1 base; unmatched junction nucleotides: 2. From germline, CDR1 is SGHRS and CDR2 YFSETQ. In DNA form, the CDR3 reads TGCGCCAGCAGCCCGGGACTAGCGGGGGCCAAAAACATTCAGTACTTC. This translates into CASSPGLAGAKNIQYF.

The chain links TRBV7-2 to TRBJ2-1; D is perhaps TRBD1 (6 bases). This CDR3 is 15 amino acids long. Between the trimmed V and J ends, which lost 5 bases and 7 bases, there was a span of 18 bases. Germline V lookup: CDR1 SGHTA, CDR2 FQGNSA. DNA for the CDR3: TGTGCCAGCAGCCTCGGTACTAGTAGGGGGAATGAGCAGTTCTTC. Protein sequence: CASSLGTSRGNEQFF.

CDR3 DNA: TGTGCCAGCAGCTTCGACAGTACCGGTTGGGCTTTCTTT. It specifies CASSFDSTGWAFF. The V and J genes are TRBV7-3 and TRBJ1-1, with D perhaps matching TRBD1 (5 bases). V lost 3 bases to trimming and J lost 11 bases, with 16 bases between them. The CDR3 is 13 residues long. Germline values: CDR1 SGHTA, CDR2 FQGTGA.

V is TRBV11-2 and J is TRBJ2-7; 7 bases map to TRBD2. Unmatched junction bases numbered 8, after V lost 0 bases and J lost 6 bases. This CDR3 is 15 amino acids long. Germline V gene sequence: CDR1 SGHAT, CDR2 FQNNGV. Here the CDR3 DNA reads TGTGCCAGCAGCTTAGAGCCTAGCGGCTATGGCGAGCAGTACTTC. Translation gives CASSLEPSGYGEQYF.

This clone was recorded a few times. This chain connects TRBV18 to TRBJ2-2, with TRBD2 matching 8 bases. There are 16 residues in the CDR3. The V segment lost 2 bases and the J segment 5 bases; nucleotides outside the gene matches: 7. Germline V gene lookup returns CDR1 KGHSH and CDR2 LQKENI. DNA of the CDR3: TGTGCCAGCTCACCAAGAAAACGGGAGGGAACCGGGGAGCTGTTTTTT. Amino acid sequence: CASSPRKREGTGELFF.

V gene TRBV3-1 (or the pseudogene TRBV3-2) combines with J gene TRBJ1-1; possibly TRBD1 for D (5 bases). The V end was cut by 0 bases, the J end by 0 bases, with 20 bases between. The CDR3 contains 19 residues. Germline V gene data show CDR1 as LGHDT and CDR2 as YNNKEL (reference sequence). The CDR3 reads CASSQDRVRTLHMNTEAFF. As DNA, the CDR3 is TGTGCCAGCAGCCAAGACAGGGTGAGAACACTACACATGAACACTGAAGCTTTCTTT.

The CDR3: CATSDLTSSDTQYF. Written as DNA, the CDR3 is TGTGCCACCAGTGATTTGACTAGCAGCGATACGCAGTATTTT. The chain couples TRBV24-1 to TRBJ2-3; maybe TRBD2 (6 bases). Trimming took 0 bases from V and 6 from J, leaving 9 bases between them. The CDR3 covers 14 residues. CDR1 and CDR2 (germline): KGHDR, SFDVKD.

The chain joins TRBV19 to TRBJ2-7; D unresolved. Germline V gene data show CDR1 as LNHDA and CDR2 as SQIVND (reference sequence). With 6 bases removed from V and 2 bases from J, the gap between germline ends came to 14 bases. CDR3 length: 14 residues. The CDR3 is CASSSYDTPYEQYF. CDR3 nucleotide sequence: TGTGCCAGTAGCTCATACGACACCCCCTACGAGCAGTACTTC.

V is TRBV24-1 and J is TRBJ2-4, with D perhaps TRBD1 (5 bases). From germline, CDR1 is KGHDR and CDR2 SFDVKD. Trimming took 1 base from V and 3 from J, leaving 9 bases between them. The CDR3 extends over 15 amino acids. CDR3 in DNA: TGTGCCACCAGTGATTTTAGCCAGGGCAAAAACATTCAGTACTTC. It yields the protein CATSDFSQGKNIQYF.

The chain is built from TRBV25-1 and TRBJ1-4; possible D gene TRBD1, 6 bases. Germline CDR1 reads MGHDK; CDR2 reads SYGVNS. The V gene lost 2 bases and the J gene lost 8 bases, with 12 bases spanning the gap. CDR3 size: 14 residues. The CDR3 DNA follows: TGTGCCAGCAGTGAAAATACAGGGACAGAAAAACTGTTTTTT. It is translated as CASSENTGTEKLFF. Full variable domain (outside the CDR3, taken from reference TRBV25-1 and TRBJ1-4): EADIYQTPRYLVIGTGKKITLECSQTMGHDKMYWYQQDPGMELHLIHYSYGVNSTEKGDLSSESTVSRIRTEHFPLTLESARPSHTSQYLCASSENTGTEKLFFGSGTQLSVL.

The chain carries TRBV18 and TRBJ2-5; 11 positions match TRBD2. The germline V gene has CDR1 KGHSH and CDR2 LQKENI. The junction had 7 bases not matched to a gene; V was cut back by 1 base and J by 0 bases. This CDR3 is 18 amino acids long. The DNA for the CDR3 is TGTGCCAGCTCACCACTGCTAGCGGGAGGAAAGTACCAAGAGACCCAGTACTTC. Its translation: CASSPLLAGGKYQETQYF.

The chain couples TRBV11-3 to TRBJ2-7; 9 nucleotides line up with TRBD1. The germline V gene encodes CDR1 SGHNT and CDR2 YENEEA. CDR3 length: 13 residues. J lost 3 bases, V lost 5 bases, and 2 bases had no gene match. The DNA of the CDR3 is TGTGCCAGCAGCGCGGGACAGGGCTACGAGCAGTACTTC. It is translated as CASSAGQGYEQYF.

The CDR3 loop reads CASSPSVGGGAEQFF. CDR3 DNA sequence: TGTGCCAGCAGCCCTTCAGTAGGGGGAGGGGCTGAGCAGTTCTTC. The V call is TRBV3-1 (or the pseudogene TRBV3-2), the J call TRBJ2-1, with D possibly TRBD2 on 7 matching bases. V lost 4 bases to trimming and J lost 9 bases, with 19 bases between them. From germline, CDR1 is LGHDT and CDR2 YNNKEL (reference sequence). The CDR3 is 15 amino acids.

This clone was observed a handful of times. The V call is TRBV5-1, the J call TRBJ1-2; 7 bases agree with TRBD1. V lost 5 bases and J lost 5; bases outside the gene matches: 6. The germline V gene has CDR1 SGHRS and CDR2 YFSETQ. This CDR3 has 13 residues. CDR3 protein: CASSPGQLYGYTF. DNA of the CDR3: TGCGCCAGCAGTCCGGGACAGTTATATGGCTACACCTTC.

This chain connects TRBV4-2 to TRBJ2-3; the match to TRBD2 covers 8 bases. The CDR3 loop spans 17 amino acids. The germline V gene has CDR1 LGHNA and CDR2 YNFKEQ. V was clipped by 0 bases and J by 5 bases; unmatched bases: 10. Written as DNA, the CDR3 is TGTGCCAGCAGCCAAGATGGGGCGGGGGGAGGCGGAGATACGCAGTATTTT. This codes for CASSQDGAGGGGDTQYF.

The count of this clone is one. The chain recombines TRBV5-1 with TRBJ2-1; 8 bases map to TRBD1. The V segment lost 6 bases and the J segment 5 bases; nucleotides outside the gene matches: 10. This CDR3 comprises 15 residues. Germline CDR1 is SGHRS and CDR2 is YFSETQ. The chain's CDR3 is CASKSGTGDHNEQFF. The CDR3 DNA sequence: TGCGCCAGCAAGTCCGGGACAGGAGACCACAATGAGCAGTTCTTC.

The gene calls are TRBV7-3 and TRBJ2-5, with D possibly matching TRBD1 (6 bases). The CDR3 loop spans 14 amino acids. The germline CDR1 and CDR2 sequences are SGHTA and FQGTGA. V was cut by 2 bases and J by 2 bases, with 9 bases left in between. The CDR3 DNA reads TGTGCCAGCAGCTTAGGCAGGGGTCAAGAGACCCAGTACTTC. Protein: CASSLGRGQETQYF.

CDR3 sequence: CASSRLAGDLSSYEQYF. The CDR3 DNA is TGTGCCAGCAGTCGACTAGCGGGGGATCTAAGCTCCTACGAGCAGTACTTC. The genes are TRBV28 and TRBJ2-7; 12 positions agree with TRBD2. The trim removed 5 bases at V and 0 bases at J, leaving 8 bases unmatched. The CDR3 has 17 residues. Germline CDR1 reads MDHEN; CDR2 reads SYDVKM.

The table lists this clone with a count of one. This rearrangement joins TRBV4-1 to TRBJ2-7, with TRBD1 matching 8 bases. V lost 6 bases and J lost 2; bases outside the gene matches: 9. The CDR3 extends over 15 amino acids. Per the germline V gene, CDR1 is MGHRA and CDR2 is YSYEKL. The CDR3: CASSGQGTAAYEQYF. In DNA form, the CDR3 reads TGCGCCAGCAGTGGACAGGGCACAGCCGCCTACGAGCAGTACTTC.

The chain combines TRBV9 with TRBJ2-7; TRBD1 might be the D (5 bases). The CDR3 loop spans 13 amino acids. The V and J ends lost 4 bases and 3 bases respectively, with 11 bases between them. CDR1 is SGDLS, CDR2 YYNGEE, per germline. The CDR3 DNA sequence: TGTGCCAGCAGCTTCGCTCAGGGCTACGAGCAGTACTTC. Its translation: CASSFAQGYEQYF.

The V call is TRBV5-1, the J call TRBJ1-5; D is undetermined. This CDR3 has 14 residues. Trimming pared 5 bases from V and 0 bases from J, leaving 9 bases between. Germline V gene data show CDR1 as SGHRS and CDR2 as YFSETQ. The CDR3 protein is CASSSGYSNQPQHF. In DNA, the CDR3 is TGCGCCAGCAGTTCGGGTTATAGCAATCAGCCCCAGCATTTT.

The rearrangement joins TRBV10-3 to TRBJ2-2, with D tentatively TRBD2 (5 bases). The CDR3 extends over 14 amino acids. CDR1 ENHRY and CDR2 SYGVKD come from the germline V gene. V lost 7 bases and J 1 base, leaving 10 bases between the germline ends. DNA of the CDR3: TGTGCCATCACTCAGGCGGGGAACACCGGGGAGCTGTTTTTT. Translating gives CAITQAGNTGELFF.